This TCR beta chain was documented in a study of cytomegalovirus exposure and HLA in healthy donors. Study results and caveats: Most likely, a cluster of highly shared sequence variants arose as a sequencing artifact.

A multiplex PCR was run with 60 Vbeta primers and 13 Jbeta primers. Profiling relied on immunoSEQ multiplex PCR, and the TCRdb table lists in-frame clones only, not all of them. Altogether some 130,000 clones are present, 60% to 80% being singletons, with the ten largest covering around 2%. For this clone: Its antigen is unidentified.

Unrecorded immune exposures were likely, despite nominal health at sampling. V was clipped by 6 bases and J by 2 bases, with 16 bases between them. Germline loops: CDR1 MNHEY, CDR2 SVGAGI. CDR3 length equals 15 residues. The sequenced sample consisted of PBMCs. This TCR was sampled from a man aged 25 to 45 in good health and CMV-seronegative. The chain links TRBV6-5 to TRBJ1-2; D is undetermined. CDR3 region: CASRNTAWENYGYTF. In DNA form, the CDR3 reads TGTGCCAGCAGAAACACGGCGTGGGAGAACTATGGCTACACCTTC.